This T cell receptor beta chain was captured by sequencing in a study of identical twins. About this clonotype itself: Its antigen remains unidentified.

The V end was cut by 3 bases, the J end by 2 bases, with 11 bases between. CDR1 and CDR2 from the germline V gene are LGHDT and YNNKEL (reference sequence). CDR3 length: 14 residues. Whole-study findings and limits: Fewer insertions characterized abundant cord blood beta clonotypes, whereas memory repertoires showed none. In drawing conclusions, the study used cross-sectional statistical analysis and did not follow the same donors. Twin pairs had excess sharing that was weaker in beta out-of-frame sequences. The authors noted that invariant MAIT and iNKT cells could partly confound zero-insertion analyses.

TCRdb re-analysed the 5' RACE reads in MiXCR, keeping a single row per CDR3 protein. The table has roughly 250,000 distinct CDR3 sequences, 6% to 8.5% seen once. Another study also made use of these data, one on yellow fever vaccine responses in identical twins.

The chain uses TRBV3-1 and TRBJ2-7; tentatively, D is TRBD1 or TRBD2 (5 bases each). The sequenced material came from CD8+ T cells sorted from blood. The origin of this receptor is a woman aged 18-35 years in good health. The DNA of the CDR3 is TGTGCCAGCAGCCACTTTGGGACGGCCTACGAGCAGTACTTC. This sequence encodes CASSHFGTAYEQYF.